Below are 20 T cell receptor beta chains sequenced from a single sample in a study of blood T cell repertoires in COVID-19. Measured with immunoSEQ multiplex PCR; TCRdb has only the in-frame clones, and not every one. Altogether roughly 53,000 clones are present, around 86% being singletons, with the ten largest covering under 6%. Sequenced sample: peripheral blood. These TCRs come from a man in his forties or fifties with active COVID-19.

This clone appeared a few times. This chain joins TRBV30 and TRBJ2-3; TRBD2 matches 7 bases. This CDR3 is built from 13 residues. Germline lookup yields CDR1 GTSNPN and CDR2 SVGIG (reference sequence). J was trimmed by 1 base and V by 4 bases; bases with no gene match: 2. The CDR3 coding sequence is TGTGCCTGGATTCGGGGGGGCACAGATACGCAGTATTTT. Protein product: CAWIRGGTDTQYF. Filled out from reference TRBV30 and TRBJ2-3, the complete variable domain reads SQTIHQWPATLVQPVGSPLSLECTVEGTSNPNLYWYRQAAGRGLQLLFYSVGIGQISSEVPQNLSASRPQDRQFILSSKKLLLSDSGFYLCAWIRGGTDTQYFGPGTRLTVL.

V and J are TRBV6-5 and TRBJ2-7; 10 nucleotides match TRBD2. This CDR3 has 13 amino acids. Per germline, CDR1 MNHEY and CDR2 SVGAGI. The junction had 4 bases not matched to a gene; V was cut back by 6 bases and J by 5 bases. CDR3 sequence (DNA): TGTGCCAGCAGACAAGCGGGAGGGGACGAGCAGTACTTC. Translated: CASRQAGGDEQYF.

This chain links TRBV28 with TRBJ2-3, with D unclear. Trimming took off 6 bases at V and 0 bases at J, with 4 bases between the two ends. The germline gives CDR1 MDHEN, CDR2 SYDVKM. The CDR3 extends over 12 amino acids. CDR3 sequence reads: CASSLSTDTQYF. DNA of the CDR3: TGTGCCAGCAGCCTTAGCACAGATACGCAGTATTTT.

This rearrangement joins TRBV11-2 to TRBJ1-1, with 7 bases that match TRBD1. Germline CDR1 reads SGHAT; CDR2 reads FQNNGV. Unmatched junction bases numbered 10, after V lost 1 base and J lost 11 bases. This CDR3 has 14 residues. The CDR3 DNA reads TGTGCCAGCAGCTTAGCGGGGACAGCCTTAGGGGCTTTCTTT. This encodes CASSLAGTALGAFF.

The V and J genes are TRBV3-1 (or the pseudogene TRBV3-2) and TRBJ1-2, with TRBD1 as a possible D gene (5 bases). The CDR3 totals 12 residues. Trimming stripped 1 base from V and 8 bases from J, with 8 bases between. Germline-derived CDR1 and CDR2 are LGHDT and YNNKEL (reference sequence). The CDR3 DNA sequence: TGTGCCAGCAGCCAAGGGGGCCGGGGCTACACCTTC. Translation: CASSQGGRGYTF.

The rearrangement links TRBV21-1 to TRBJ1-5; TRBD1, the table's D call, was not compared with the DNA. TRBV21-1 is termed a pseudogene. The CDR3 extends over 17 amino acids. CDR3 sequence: CASSKALGQGSNQPQHF. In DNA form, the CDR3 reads TGTGCCAGCAGCAAAGCACTTGGGCAGGGCAGCAATCAGCCCCAGCATTTT.

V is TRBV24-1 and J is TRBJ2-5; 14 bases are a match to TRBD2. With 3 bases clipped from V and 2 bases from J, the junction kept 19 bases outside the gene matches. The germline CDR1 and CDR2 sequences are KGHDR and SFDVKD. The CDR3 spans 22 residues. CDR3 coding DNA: TGTGCCACCAGTGATCCACCTGGGACTAGCGGGAGTATAGGTGGGGCTCAAGAGACCCAGTACTTC. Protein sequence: CATSDPPGTSGSIGGAQETQYF.

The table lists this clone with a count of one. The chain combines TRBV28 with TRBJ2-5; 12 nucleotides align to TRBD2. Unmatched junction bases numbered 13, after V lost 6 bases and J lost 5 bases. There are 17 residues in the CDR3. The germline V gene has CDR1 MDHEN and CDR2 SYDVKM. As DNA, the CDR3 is TGTGCCAGCAGATTGACTAGCGGGAGAGGCCCAACCGAGACCCAGTACTTC. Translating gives CASRLTSGRGPTETQYF.

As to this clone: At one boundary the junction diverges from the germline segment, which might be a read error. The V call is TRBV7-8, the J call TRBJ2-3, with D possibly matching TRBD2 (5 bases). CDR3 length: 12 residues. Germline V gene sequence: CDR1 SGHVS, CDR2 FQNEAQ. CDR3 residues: CASSHIAREKPF. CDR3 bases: TGTGCCAGCAGCCATATAGCGAGGGAAAAACCCTTT.

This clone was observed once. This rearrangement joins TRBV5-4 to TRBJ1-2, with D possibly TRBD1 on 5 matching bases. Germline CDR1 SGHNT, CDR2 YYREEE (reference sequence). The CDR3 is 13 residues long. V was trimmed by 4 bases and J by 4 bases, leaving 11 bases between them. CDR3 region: CASSHPDSYGYTF. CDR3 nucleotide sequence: TGTGCCAGCAGCCATCCCGACAGCTATGGCTACACCTTC.

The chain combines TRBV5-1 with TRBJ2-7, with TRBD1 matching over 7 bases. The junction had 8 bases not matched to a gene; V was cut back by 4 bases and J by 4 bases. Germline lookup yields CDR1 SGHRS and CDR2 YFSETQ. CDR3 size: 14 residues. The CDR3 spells CASSANRGYYEQYF. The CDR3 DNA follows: TGCGCCAGCAGCGCTAACAGGGGATATTACGAGCAGTACTTC. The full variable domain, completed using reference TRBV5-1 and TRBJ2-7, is KAGVTQTPRYLIKTRGQQVTLSCSPISGHRSVSWYQQTPGQGLQFLFEYFSETQRNKGNFPGRFSGRQFSNSRSEMNVSTLELGDSALYLCASSANRGYYEQYFGPGTRLTVT.

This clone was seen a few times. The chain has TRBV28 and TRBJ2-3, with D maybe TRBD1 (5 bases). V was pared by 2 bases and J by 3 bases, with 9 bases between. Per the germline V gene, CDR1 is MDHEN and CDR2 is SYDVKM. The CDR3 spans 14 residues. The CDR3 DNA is TGTGCCAGCAGTTTACTGCAGGGTACAGATACGCAGTATTTT. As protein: CASSLLQGTDTQYF.

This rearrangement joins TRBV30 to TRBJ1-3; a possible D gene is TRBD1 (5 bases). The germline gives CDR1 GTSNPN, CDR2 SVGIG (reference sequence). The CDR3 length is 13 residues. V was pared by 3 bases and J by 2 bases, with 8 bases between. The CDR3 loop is CAWSPGTGNTIYF. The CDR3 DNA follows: TGTGCCTGGAGCCCAGGGACTGGAAACACCATATATTTT.

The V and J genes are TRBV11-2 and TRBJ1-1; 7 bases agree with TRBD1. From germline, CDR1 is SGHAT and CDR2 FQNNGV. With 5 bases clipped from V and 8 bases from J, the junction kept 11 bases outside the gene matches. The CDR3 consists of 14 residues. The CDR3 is CASSEQTGVGEAFF. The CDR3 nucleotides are TGTGCCAGCAGCGAACAAACAGGGGTAGGAGAAGCTTTCTTT.

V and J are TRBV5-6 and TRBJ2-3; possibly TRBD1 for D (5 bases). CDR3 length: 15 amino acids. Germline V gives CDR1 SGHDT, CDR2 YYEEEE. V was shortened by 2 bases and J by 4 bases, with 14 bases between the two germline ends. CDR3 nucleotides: TGTGCCAGCAGCTTCCTTGAGCTGACAGCAGATACGCAGTATTTT. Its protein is CASSFLELTADTQYF. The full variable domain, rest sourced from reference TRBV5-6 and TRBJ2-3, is DAGVTQSPTHLIKTRGQQVTLRCSPKSGHDTVSWYQQALGQGPQFIFQYYEEEERQRGNFPDRFSGHQFPNYSSELNVNALLLGDSALYLCASSFLELTADTQYFGPGTRLTVL.

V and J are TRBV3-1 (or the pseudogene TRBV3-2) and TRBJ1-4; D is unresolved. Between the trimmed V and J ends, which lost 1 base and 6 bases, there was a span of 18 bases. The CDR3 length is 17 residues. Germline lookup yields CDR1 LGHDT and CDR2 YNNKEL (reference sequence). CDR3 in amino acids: CASSQVSVEGVYEKLFF. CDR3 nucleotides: TGTGCCAGCAGCCAAGTTTCCGTGGAGGGAGTATATGAAAAACTGTTTTTT.

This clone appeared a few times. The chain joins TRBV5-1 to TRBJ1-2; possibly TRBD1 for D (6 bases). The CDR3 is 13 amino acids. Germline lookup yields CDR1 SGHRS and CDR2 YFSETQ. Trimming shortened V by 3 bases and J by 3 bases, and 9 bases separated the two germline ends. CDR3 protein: CASSSDSYYGYTF. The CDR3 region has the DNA TGCGCCAGCAGCTCGGACAGCTACTATGGCTACACCTTC. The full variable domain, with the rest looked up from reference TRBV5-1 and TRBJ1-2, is KAGVTQTPRYLIKTRGQQVTLSCSPISGHRSVSWYQQTPGQGLQFLFEYFSETQRNKGNFPGRFSGRQFSNSRSEMNVSTLELGDSALYLCASSSDSYYGYTFGSGTRLTVV.

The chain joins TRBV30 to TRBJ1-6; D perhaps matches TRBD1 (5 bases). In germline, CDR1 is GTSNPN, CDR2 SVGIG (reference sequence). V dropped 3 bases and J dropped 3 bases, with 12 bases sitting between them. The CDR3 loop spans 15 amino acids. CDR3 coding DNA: TGTGCCTGGAGACAGGACATTCTCTATAATTCACCCCTCCACTTT. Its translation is CAWRQDILYNSPLHF.

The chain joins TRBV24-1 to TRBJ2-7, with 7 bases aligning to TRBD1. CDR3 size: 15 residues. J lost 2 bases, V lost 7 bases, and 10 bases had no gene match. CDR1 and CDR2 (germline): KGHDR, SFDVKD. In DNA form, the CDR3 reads TGTGCCACCAGCACAGGGCAGGGGGTGACCTACGAGCAGTACTTC. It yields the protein CATSTGQGVTYEQYF.

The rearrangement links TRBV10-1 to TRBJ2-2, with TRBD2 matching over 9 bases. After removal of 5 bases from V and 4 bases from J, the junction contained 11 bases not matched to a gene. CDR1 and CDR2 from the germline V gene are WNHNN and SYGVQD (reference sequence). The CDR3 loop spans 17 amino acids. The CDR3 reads CASSPDLAGSFTGELFF. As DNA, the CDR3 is TGCGCCAGCAGTCCGGACCTAGCGGGGAGTTTCACCGGGGAGCTGTTTTTT.